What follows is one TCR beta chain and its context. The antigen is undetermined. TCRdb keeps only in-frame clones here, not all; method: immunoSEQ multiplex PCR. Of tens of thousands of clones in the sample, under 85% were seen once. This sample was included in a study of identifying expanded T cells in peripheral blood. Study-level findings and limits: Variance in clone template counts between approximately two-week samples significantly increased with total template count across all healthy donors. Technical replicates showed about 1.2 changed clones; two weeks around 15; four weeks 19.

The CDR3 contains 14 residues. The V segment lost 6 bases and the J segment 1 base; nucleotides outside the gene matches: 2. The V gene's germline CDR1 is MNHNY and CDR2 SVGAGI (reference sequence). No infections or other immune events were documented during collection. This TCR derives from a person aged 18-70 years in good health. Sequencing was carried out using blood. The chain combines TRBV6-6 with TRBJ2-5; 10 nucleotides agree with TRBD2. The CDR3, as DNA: TGTGCCAGCAGGCGGACTAGCGGCCAAGAGACCCAGTACTTC. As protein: CASRRTSGQETQYF.